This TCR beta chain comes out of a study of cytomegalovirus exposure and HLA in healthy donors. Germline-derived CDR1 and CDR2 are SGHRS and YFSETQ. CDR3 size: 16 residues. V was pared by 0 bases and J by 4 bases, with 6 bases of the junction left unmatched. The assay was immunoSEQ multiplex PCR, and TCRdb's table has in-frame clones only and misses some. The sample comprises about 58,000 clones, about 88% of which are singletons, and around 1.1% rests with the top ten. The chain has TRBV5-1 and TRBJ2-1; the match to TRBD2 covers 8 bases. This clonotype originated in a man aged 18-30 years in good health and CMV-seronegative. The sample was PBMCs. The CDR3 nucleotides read TGCGCCAGCAGCTTGGCTCTAACTAGCGGTTACAATGAGCAGTTCTTC. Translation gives CASSLALTSGYNEQFF.